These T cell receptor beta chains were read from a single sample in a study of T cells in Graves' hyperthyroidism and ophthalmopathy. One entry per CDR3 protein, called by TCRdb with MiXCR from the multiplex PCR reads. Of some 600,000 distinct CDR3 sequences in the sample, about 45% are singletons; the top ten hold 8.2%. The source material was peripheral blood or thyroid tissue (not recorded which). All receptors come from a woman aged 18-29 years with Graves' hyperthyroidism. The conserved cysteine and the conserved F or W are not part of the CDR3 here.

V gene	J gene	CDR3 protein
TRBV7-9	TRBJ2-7	ASSWVYEQY
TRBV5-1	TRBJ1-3	ASSPKDREGNTIY
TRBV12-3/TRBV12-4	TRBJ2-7	ASSLSVEQY
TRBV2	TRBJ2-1	ATSGRNSYNEQF
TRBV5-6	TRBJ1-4	ASSTPGQEKLF
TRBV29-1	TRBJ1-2	RQGVNYGHT
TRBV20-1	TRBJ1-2	SADRPGYGYT
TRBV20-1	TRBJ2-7	SASFREISSYEQY
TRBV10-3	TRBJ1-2	ASSELTGVFGYGYT
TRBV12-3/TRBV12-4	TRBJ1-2	ASRPREGGGYT
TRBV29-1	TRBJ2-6	SVEAANVLT
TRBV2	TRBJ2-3	ASSLEGLPSVHTQY
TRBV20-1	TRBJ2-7	SARDTGFYEQY
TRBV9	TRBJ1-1	ASSVDVLPNTEAF
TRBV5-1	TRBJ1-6	ASSLMYGGQGAWSLH
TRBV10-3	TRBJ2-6	AISDSRAGANVLT
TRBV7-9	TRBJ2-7	ASSLARNEQY
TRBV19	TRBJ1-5	ASSYQVNNQPQH
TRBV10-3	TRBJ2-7	ATHSRGDEQY
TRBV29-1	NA	SVEAGGSEQF
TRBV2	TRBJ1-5	AGTEYNQPQH
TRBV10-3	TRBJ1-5	ATRETGLNQPQH
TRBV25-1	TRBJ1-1	ASTASPMNTEAF
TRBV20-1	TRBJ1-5	SARVEGISNQPQH
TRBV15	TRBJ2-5	ATSRETSGQETQY
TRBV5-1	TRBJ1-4	ASSLVGSGDEKLF
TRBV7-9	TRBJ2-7	ASSLTGSSEQY